This T cell receptor (beta chain) was recovered during a study of blood T cell repertoires in COVID-19. Study background: The analysed material was cDNA or gDNA that came from T cells, B-cell-depleted T cells, or PBMCs.

Here immunoSEQ multiplex PCR was the method, and the copy in TCRdb shows in-frame clones only, minus some. The sample comprises 390,000 or so clones, 85% to 90% of which are singletons, and about 1% rests with the top ten. Per the germline V gene, CDR1 is MDHEN and CDR2 is SYDVKM. V was clipped by 1 base and J by 8 bases, with 12 bases between them. The CDR3 extends over 14 amino acids. The age range of participants was about 18 to 100 years, with residence in more than 20 US areas. Donors were grouped by their self-reported clinical history. This clonotype originated in a young man who had recovered from COVID-19. The chain carries TRBV28 and TRBJ1-5; no reliable D call. Sequenced input: PBMCs or T cells enriched from blood (not recorded which). The CDR3 region has the DNA TGTGCCAGCAGTTTATCGGGTCCGCGCGAGCCCCAGCATTTT. Translated, it gives CASSLSGPREPQHF.